This TCR beta chain was captured in a study of cytomegalovirus exposure and HLA in healthy donors. Overall study context: Among a few hundred genotyped donors, approximately 80% fell in the Caucasian-associated ancestry cluster.

General observations from the study: Further analysis was carried out later, and it showed several of the most significant clusters appearing linked to common viral pathogens.

V lost 1 base and J lost 7, with 17 bases in between. The CDR3 loop spans 16 amino acids. Germline values: CDR1 LNHDA, CDR2 SQIVND (reference sequence). PCR primers comprised 60 Vbeta and 13 Jbeta primers. Sequenced by immunoSEQ multiplex PCR; TCRdb stores in-frame clones only, minus some. In all, the sample yields just over 200,000 clones. Turning to this clone: The antigen is not known.

The source is a girl aged 2 to 9 in good health and CMV-seropositive. Material for sequencing was PBMCs. The rearrangement uses TRBV19 and TRBJ2-1; possibly TRBD1 for D (7 bases). Here the CDR3 DNA reads TGTGCCAGTAGTATAGGCGGGATACTACAGGGGAATGAGCAGTTCTTC. Translating it yields CASSIGGILQGNEQFF.